This TCR beta chain is from a study of regulatory T cells in long-lasting Graves disease. This clonotype was found many times. With iRepertoire HTBI primers and Arm-PCR of CDR3 regions, TCR beta libraries were built. MiXCR, run by TCRdb on the multiplex PCR reads, gives a single entry per CDR3 protein. The table includes roughly 420,000 distinct CDR3 sequences, around 17% detected once. This CDR3 is built from 15 residues. Per the germline V gene, CDR1 is MDHEN and CDR2 is SYDVKM. Losses at the gene ends were 5 bases for V and 4 bases for J; bases not matched to a gene: 7. Specified time point: newly diagnosed GD, antithyroid drugs for less than 3 months. Researchers made the TCR library from RNA that was extracted from PBMCs. Investigators report Graves' disease was diagnosed under American Thyroid Association guidelines. This sample also appeared in a second study, on T cells in Graves' hyperthyroidism and ophthalmopathy. That work contributes: A first-round RT-PCR of the TCR CDR3 used the HTBI primer set. Blood samples included most of the expanded thyroid clonotypes exceeding 0.001.

The specimen was peripheral blood mononuclear cells (PBMCs), collected at new diagnosis, from a patient treated with antithyroid drugs. The sequence was collected from a woman aged 25 to 39 with Graves disease. The V and J genes are TRBV28 and TRBJ1-4; 7 nucleotides agree with TRBD1. CDR3 nucleotides: TGTGCCAGCAGTCTTGACAGGGAGCTTAATGAAAAACTGTTTTTT. It codes for CASSLDRELNEKLFF. Full variable domain (remainder filled in from reference TRBV28 and TRBJ1-4): DVKVTQSSRYLVKRTGEKVFLECVQDMDHENMFWYRQDPGLGLRLIYFSYDVKMKEKGDIPEGYSVSREKKERFSLILESASTNQTSMYLCASSLDRELNEKLFFGSGTQLSVL.